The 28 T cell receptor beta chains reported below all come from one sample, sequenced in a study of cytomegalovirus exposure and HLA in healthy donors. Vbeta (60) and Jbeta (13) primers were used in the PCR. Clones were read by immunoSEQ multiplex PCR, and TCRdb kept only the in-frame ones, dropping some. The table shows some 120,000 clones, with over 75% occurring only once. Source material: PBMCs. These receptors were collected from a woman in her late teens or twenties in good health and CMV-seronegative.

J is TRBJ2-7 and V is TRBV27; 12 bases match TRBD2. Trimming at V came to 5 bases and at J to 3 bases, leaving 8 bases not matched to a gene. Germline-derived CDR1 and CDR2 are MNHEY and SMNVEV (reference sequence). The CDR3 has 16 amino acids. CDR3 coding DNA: TGTGCCAGCAGTCCCCTAGCGGGAGGGCCATTCTACGAGCAGTACTTC. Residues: CASSPLAGGPFYEQYF.

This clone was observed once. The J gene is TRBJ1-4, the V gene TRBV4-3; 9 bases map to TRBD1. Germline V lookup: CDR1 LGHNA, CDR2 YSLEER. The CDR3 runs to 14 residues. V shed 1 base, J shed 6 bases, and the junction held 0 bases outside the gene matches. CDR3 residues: CASSQGTGDEKLFF. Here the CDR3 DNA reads TGCGCCAGCAGCCAAGGGACAGGGGATGAAAAACTGTTTTTT.

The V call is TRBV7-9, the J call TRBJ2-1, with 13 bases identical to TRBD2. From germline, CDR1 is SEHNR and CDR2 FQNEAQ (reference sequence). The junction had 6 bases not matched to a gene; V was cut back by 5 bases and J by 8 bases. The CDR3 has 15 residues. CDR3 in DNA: TGTGCCAGCAGCCGAGGACTAGCGGGAGATGATGAGCAGTTCTTC. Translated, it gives CASSRGLAGDDEQFF.

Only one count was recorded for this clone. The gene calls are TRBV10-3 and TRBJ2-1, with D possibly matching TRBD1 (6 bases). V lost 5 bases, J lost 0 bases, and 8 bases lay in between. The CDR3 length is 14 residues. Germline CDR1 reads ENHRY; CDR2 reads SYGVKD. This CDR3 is CAISQGSSYNEQFF. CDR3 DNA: TGTGCCATCAGTCAGGGGAGCTCCTACAATGAGCAGTTCTTC.

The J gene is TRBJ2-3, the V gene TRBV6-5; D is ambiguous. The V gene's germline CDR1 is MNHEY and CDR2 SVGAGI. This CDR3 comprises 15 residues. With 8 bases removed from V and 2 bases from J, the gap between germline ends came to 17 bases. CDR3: CASLSGPATTDTQYF. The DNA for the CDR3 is TGTGCCAGCTTAAGTGGGCCAGCCACCACAGATACGCAGTATTTT.

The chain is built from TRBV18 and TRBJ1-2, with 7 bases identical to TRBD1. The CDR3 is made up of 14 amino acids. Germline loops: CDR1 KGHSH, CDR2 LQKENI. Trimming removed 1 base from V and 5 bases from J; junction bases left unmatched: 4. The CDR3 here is CASSPLQGGYGYTF. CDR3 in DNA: TGTGCCAGCTCACCACTTCAGGGGGGATATGGCTACACCTTC.

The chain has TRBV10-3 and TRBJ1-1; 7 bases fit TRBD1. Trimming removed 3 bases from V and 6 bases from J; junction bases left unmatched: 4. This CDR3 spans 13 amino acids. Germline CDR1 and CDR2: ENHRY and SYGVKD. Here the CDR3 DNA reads TGTGCCATCAGTGACAGGGGGACGGCTGAAGCTTTCTTT. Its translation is CAISDRGTAEAFF.

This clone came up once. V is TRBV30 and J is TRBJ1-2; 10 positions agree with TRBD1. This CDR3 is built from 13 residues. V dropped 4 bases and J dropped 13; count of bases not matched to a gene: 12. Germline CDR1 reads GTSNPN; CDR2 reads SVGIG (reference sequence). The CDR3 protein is CAWIAGTGDCITF. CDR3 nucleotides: TGTGCCTGGATTGCTGGGACAGGGGATTGCATCACCTTC.

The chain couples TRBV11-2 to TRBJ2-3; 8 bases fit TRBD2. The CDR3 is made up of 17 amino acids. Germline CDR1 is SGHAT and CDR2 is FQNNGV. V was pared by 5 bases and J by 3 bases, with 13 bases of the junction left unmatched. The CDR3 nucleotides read TGTGCCAGCAGCCCTTCAGGACTAGCAAGAGGGACAGATACGCAGTATTTT. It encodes CASSPSGLARGTDTQYF. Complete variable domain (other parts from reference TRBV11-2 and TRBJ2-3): EAGVAQSPRYKIIEKRQSVAFWCNPISGHATLYWYQQILGQGPKLLIQFQNNGVVDDSQLPKDRFSAERLKGVDSTLKIQPAKLEDSAVYLCASSPSGLARGTDTQYFGPGTRLTVL.

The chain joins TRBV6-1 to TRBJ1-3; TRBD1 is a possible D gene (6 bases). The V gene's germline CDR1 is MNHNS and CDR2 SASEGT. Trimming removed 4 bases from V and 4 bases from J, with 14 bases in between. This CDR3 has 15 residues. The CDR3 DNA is TGTGCCAGCAGTGGTCACAGGGTGGAAGGAAACACCATATATTTT. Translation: CASSGHRVEGNTIYF.

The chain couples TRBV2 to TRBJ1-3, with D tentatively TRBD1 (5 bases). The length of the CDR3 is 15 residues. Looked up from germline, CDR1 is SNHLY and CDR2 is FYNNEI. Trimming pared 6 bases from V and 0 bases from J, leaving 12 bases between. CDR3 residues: CASSPGGSSGNTIYF. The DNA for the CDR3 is TGTGCCAGCAGCCCTGGGGGGAGCTCTGGAAACACCATATATTTT.

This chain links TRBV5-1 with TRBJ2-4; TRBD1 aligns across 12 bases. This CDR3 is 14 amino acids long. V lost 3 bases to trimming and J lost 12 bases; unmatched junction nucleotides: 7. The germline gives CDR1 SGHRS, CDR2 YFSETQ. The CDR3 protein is CASSSRDRGHSQYF. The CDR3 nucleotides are TGCGCCAGCAGCTCCCGGGACAGGGGGCACAGTCAGTACTTC. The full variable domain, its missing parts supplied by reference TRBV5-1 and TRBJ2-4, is KAGVTQTPRYLIKTRGQQVTLSCSPISGHRSVSWYQQTPGQGLQFLFEYFSETQRNKGNFPGRFSGRQFSNSRSEMNVSTLELGDSALYLCASSSRDRGHSQYFGAGTRLSVL.

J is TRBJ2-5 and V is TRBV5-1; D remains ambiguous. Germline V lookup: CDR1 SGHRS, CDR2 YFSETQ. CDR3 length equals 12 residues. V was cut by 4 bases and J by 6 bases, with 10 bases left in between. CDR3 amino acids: CASSPSQKTQYF. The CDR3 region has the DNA TGCGCCAGCAGCCCATCCCAGAAGACCCAGTACTTC.

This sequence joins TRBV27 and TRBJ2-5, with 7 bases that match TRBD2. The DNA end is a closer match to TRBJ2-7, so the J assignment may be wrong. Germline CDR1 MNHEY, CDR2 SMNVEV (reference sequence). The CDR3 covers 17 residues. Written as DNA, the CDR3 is TGTGCCACCAGGATGAGACGGGGAGCGGGGACCACCTACGAGCAGTACTTC. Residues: CATRMRRGAGTTYEQYF.

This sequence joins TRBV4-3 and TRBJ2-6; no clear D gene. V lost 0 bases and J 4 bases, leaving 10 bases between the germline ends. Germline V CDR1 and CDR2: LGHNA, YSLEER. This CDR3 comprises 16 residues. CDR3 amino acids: CASSQDVTIGANVLTF. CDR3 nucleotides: TGCGCCAGCAGCCAAGATGTAACTATCGGGGCCAACGTCCTGACTTTC.

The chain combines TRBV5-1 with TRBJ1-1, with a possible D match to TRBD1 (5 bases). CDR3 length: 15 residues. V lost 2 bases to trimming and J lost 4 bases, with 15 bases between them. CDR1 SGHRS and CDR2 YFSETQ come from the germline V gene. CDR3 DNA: TGCGCCAGCAGCTTAGAAGGTAGGGGCGGCACTGAAGCTTTCTTT. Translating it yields CASSLEGRGGTEAFF.

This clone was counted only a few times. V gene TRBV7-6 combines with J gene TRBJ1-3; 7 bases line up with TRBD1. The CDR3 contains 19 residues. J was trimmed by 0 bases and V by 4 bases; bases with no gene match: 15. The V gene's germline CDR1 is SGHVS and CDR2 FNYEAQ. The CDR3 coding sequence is TGTGCCAGCAGCTCACCTAGGACAGGCGGATCCGGCTCTGGAAACACCATATATTTT. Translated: CASSSPRTGGSGSGNTIYF.

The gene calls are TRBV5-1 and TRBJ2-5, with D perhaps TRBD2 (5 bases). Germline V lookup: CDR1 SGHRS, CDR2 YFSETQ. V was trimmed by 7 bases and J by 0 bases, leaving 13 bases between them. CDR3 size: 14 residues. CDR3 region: CASFLGEYQETQYF. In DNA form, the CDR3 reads TGCGCCAGCTTCCTGGGAGAGTACCAAGAGACCCAGTACTTC. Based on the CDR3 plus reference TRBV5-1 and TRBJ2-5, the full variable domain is KAGVTQTPRYLIKTRGQQVTLSCSPISGHRSVSWYQQTPGQGLQFLFEYFSETQRNKGNFPGRFSGRQFSNSRSEMNVSTLELGDSALYLCASFLGEYQETQYFGPGTRLLVL.

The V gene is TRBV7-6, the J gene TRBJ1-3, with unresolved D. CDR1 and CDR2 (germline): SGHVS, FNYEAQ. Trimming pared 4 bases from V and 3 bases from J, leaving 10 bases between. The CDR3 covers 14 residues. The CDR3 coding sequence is TGTGCCAGCAGCTGGGCAGGTTTTGGAAACACCATATATTTT. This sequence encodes CASSWAGFGNTIYF.

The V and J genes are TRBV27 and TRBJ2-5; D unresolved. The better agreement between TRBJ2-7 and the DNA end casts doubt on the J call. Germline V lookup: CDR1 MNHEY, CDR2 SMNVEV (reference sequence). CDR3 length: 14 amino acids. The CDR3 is CASSLSTRFYEQYF. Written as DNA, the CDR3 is TGTGCCAGCAGTTTATCGACAAGATTCTACGAGCAGTACTTC.

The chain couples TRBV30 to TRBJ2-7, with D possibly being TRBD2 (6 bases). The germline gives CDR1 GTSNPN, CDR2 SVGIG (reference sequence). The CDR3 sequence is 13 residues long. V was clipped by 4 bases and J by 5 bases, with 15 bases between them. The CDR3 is CAWNRELADEQYF. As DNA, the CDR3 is TGTGCCTGGAACCGGGAGTTGGCGGACGAGCAGTACTTC.

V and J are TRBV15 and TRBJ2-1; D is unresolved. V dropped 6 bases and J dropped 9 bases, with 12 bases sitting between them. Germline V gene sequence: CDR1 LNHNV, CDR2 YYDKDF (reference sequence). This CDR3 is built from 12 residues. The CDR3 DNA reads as TGTGCCACCAGGAACGGTGGTGGTGAGCAGTTCTTC. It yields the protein CATRNGGGEQFF.

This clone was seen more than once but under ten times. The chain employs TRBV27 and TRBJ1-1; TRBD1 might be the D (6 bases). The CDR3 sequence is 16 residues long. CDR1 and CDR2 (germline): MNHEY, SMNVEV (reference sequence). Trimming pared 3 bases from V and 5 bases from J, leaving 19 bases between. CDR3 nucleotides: TGTGCCAGCAGTTTCTATCTAGGGGGGGCTATAACTGAAGCTTTCTTT. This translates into CASSFYLGGAITEAFF.

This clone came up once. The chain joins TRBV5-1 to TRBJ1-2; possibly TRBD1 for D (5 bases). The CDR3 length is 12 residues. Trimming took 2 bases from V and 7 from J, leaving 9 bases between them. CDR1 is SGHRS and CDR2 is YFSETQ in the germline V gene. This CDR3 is CASSFGTGGYTF. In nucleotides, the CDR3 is TGCGCCAGCAGCTTTGGTACAGGTGGCTACACCTTC.

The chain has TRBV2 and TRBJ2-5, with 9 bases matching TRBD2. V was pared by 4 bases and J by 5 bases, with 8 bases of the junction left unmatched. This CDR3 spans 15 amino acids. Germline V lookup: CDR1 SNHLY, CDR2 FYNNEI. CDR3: CASSGGLAVGETQYF. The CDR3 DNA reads TGTGCCAGCAGTGGGGGACTAGCCGTGGGCGAGACCCAGTACTTC. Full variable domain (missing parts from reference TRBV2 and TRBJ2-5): EPEVTQTPSHQVTQMGQEVILRCVPISNHLYFYWYRQILGQKVEFLVSFYNNEISEKSEIFDDQFSVERPDGSNFTLKIRSTKLEDSAMYFCASSGGLAVGETQYFGPGTRLLVL.

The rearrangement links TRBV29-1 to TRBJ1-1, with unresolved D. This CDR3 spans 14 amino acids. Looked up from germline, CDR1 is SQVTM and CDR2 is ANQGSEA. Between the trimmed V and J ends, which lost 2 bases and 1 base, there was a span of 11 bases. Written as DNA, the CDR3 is TGCAGCGTTGAAATGCGTCTTTCGAACACTGAAGCTTTCTTT. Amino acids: CSVEMRLSNTEAFF.

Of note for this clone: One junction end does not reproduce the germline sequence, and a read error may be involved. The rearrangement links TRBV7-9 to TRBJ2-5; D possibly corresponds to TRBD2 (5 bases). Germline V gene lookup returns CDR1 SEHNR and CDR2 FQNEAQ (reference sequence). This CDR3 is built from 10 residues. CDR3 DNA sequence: TGTTCCAGCAGCCCCGGGGAGAAGTACTTC. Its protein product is CSSSPGEKYF.

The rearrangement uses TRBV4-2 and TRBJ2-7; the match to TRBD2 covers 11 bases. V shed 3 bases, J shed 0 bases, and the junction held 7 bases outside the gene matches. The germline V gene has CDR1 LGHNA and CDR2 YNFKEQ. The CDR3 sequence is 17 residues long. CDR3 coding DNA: TGTGCCAGCAGCCACTTAAGCGGGACTAGCGGCTCCTACGAGCAGTACTTC. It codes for CASSHLSGTSGSYEQYF.